This TCR beta chain stems from a study of response to subunit inactivated influenza vaccine. V was shortened by 5 bases and J by 0 bases, with 17 bases between the two germline ends. This CDR3 has 17 amino acids. Germline V lookup: CDR1 MDHEN, CDR2 SYDVKM. One entry per CDR3 protein, called by TCRdb with MiXCR from the RT-PCR reads. The top ten clones hold about 29% of a sample with 150,000 to 200,000 distinct CDR3 sequences, 10% to 15% of them seen once. The sample was also reused in another study, on T cells expressing NK-cell markers. That report notes: As the method of synthesis, 5'RACE template switching with UMIs yielded TCR beta cDNA. Dominant NKG2C+ clonotypes were found to form about 1.0-7.5% of CD8+ T cells in 5 or 6 donors. These same clonotypes (in several donors) also led the CD3+CD56-NKG2C+ fraction. The study left the HCMV specificity of expanded NKG2C+ T cell clones unresolved.

The chain recombines TRBV28 with TRBJ2-4, with a possible D match to TRBD2 (7 bases). The material was CD8+ T cells sorted from PBMCs, obtained 11 to 12 days after vaccination. The receptor's source is a man in his fifties or sixties who received an inactivated influenza vaccine. The CDR3 region is CASSPLWGGIAKNIQYF. In DNA, the CDR3 is TGTGCCAGCAGTCCTCTTTGGGGGGGCATAGCCAAAAACATTCAGTACTTC.